One T cell receptor beta chain is described in this entry. In the original processing: For nucleated cells, counts were estimated from reference gene primer amplification. The data were produced by immunoSEQ multiplex PCR, yet TCRdb's version contains in-frame clones alone and is incomplete. V, J and clone size are those of that table, while D and trimming were read from the DNA. Of more than 110,000 clones in the sample, 85% to 90% are singletons; the top ten hold roughly a tenth. The sample originates from a study of blood T cell repertoires in COVID-19. Whole-study context: Sample material is recorded as cDNA or gDNA derived from T cells, B-cell-depleted T cells, or PBMCs.

The CDR3 sequence is 16 residues long. The ends were cut back, 2 bases at V and 1 base at J, with 16 bases in the middle. CDR1 SGHRS and CDR2 YFSETQ come from the germline V gene. Sequenced: peripheral blood. V usage is TRBV5-1 and J usage is TRBJ2-7, with D possibly matching TRBD1 (6 bases). The receptor was isolated from a man aged 50 or older with active or convalescent COVID-19. The CDR3 here is CASSLAGTPVSYEQYF. For the CDR3, the DNA is TGCGCCAGCAGCTTAGCAGGGACACCCGTTTCCTACGAGCAGTACTTC.